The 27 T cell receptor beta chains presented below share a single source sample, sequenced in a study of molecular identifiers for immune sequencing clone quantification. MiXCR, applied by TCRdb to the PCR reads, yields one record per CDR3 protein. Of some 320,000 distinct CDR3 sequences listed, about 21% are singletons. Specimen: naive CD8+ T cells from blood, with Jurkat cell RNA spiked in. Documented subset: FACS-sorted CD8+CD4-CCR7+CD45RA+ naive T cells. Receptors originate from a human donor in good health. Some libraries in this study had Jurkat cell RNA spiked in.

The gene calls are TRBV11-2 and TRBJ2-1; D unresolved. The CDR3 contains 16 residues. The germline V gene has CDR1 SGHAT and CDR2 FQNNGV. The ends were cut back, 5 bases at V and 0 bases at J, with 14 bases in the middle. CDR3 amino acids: CASSPGADSSYNEQFF. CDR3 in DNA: TGTGCCAGCAGCCCAGGCGCCGATAGCTCCTACAATGAGCAGTTCTTC.

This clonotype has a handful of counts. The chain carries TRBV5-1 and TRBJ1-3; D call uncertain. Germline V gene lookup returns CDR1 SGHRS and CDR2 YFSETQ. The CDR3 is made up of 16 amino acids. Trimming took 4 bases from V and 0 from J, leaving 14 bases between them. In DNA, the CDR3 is TGCGCCAGCAGCCAAGAGGGAGTGAGCTCTGGAAACACCATATATTTT. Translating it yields CASSQEGVSSGNTIYF.

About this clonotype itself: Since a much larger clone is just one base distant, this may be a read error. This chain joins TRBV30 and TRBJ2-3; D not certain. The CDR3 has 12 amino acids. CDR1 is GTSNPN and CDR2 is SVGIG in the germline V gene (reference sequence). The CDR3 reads CAWSLGKDTQCF. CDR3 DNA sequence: TGTGCCTGGAGTCTGGGGAAAGATACGCAGTGTTTT.

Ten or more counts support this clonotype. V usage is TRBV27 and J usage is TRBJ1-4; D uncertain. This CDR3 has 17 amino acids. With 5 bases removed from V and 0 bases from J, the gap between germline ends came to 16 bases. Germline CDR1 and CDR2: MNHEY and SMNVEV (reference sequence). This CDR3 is CASSPNPYTATNEKLFF. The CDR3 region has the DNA TGTGCCAGCAGTCCCAACCCATACACTGCAACTAATGAAAAACTGTTTTTT.

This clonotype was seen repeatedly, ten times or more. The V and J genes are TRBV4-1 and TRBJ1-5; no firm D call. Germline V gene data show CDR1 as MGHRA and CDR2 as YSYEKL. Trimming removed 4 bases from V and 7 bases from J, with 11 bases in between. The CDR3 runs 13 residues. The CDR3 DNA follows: TGCGCCAGCAGCCGGGCTATTGGCCAGCCCCAGCATTTT. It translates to CASSRAIGQPQHF.

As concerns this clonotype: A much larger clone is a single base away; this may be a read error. CDR3 nucleotides: TGTGCCAGCGGTCCCGCGAGTTGGGGCGGGGAGCTGTTTTTT. It translates to CASGPASWGGELFF. The rearrangement uses TRBV12-3 or TRBV12-4 and TRBJ2-2; D is undetermined. V lost 8 bases, J lost 7 bases, and 17 bases lay in between. The CDR3 runs to 14 residues.

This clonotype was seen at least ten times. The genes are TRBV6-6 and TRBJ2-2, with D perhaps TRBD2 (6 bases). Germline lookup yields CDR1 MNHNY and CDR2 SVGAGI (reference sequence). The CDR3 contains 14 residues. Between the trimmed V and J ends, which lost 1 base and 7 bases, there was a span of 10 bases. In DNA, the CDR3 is TGTGCCAGCAGTTACTATCAGGGAGGCGGGGAGCTGTTTTTT. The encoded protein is CASSYYQGGGELFF.

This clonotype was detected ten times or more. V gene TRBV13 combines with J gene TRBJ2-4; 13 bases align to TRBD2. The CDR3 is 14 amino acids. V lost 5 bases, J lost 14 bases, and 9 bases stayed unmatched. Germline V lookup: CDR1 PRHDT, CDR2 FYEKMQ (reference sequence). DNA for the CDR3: TGTGCCAGCAGCCTGGGACTAGCGGGGCCGTCAGAGTACTTC. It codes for CASSLGLAGPSEYF.

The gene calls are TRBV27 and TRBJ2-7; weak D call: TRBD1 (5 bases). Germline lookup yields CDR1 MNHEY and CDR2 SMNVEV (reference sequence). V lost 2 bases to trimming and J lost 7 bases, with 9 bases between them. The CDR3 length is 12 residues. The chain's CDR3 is CASSLRGGEQYF. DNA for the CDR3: TGTGCCAGCAGTTTAAGGGGCGGAGAGCAGTACTTC.

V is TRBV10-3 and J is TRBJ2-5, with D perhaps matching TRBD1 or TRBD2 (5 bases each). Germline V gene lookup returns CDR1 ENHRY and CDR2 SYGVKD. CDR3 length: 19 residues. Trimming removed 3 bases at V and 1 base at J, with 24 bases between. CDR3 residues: CAISDPWAGTGPFQETQYF. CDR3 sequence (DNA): TGTGCCATCAGTGACCCGTGGGCCGGGACGGGCCCCTTCCAAGAGACCCAGTACTTC.

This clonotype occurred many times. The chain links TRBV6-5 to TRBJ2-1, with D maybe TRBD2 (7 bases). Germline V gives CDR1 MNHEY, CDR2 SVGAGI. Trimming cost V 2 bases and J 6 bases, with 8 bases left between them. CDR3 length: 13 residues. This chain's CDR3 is CASSYGGANEQFF. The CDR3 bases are TGTGCCAGCAGTTACGGGGGGGCCAATGAGCAGTTCTTC.

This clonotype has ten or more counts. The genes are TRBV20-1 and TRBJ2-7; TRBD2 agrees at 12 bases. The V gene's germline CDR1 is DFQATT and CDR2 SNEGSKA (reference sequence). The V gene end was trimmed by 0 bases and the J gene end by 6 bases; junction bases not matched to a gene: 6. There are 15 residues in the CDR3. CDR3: CSARDTSGGPPEQYF. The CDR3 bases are TGCAGTGCTAGAGACACTAGCGGGGGGCCCCCCGAGCAGTACTTC.

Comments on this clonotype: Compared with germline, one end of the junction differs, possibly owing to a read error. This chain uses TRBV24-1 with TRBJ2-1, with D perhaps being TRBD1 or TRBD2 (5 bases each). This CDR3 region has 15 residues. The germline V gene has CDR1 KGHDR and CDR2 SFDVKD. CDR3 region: CATSPGQSSYNGQFF. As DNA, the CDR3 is TGTGCCACCTCCCCGGGGCAGAGCTCCTACAATGGGCAGTTCTTC.

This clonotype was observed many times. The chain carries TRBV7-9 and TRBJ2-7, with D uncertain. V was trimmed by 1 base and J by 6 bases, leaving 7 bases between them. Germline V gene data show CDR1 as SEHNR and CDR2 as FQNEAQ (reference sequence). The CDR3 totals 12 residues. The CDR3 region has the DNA TGTGCCAGCAGCTTAGGACCCGGCGAGCAGTACTTC. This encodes CASSLGPGEQYF. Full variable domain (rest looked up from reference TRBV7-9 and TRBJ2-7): DTGVSQNPRHKITKRGQNVTFRCDPISEHNRLYWYRQTLGQGPEFLTYFQNEAQLEKSRLLSDRFSAERPKGSFSTLEIQRTEQGDSAMYLCASSLGPGEQYFGPGTRLTVT.

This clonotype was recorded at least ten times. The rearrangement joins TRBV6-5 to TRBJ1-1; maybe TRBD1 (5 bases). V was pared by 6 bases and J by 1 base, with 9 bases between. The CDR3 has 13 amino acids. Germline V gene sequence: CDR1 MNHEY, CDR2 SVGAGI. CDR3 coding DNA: TGTGCCAGCAGCCGCGGACAGAACACTGAAGCTTTCTTT. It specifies CASSRGQNTEAFF.

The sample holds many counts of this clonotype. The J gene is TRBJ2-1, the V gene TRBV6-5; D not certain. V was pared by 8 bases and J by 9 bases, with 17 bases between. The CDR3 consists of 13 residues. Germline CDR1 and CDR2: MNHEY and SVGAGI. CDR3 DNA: TGTGCCAGCTGGCCTAGTATGATCGGTGAGCAGTTCTTC. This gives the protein CASWPSMIGEQFF.

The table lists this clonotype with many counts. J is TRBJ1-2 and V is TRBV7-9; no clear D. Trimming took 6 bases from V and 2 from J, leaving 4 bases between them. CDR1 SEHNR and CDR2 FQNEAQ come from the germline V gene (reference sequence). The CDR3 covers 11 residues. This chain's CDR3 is CASRLNYGYTF. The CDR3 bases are TGTGCCAGCAGATTAAACTATGGCTACACCTTC.

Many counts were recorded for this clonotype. The CDR3 DNA reads as TGCAGTGGTTCAGGGACGCTCTCAGATACGCAGTATTTT. The encoded protein is CSGSGTLSDTQYF. This chain joins TRBV20-1 and TRBJ2-3; D tentatively reads TRBD1 or TRBD2 (5 bases each). This CDR3 is 13 amino acids long. Germline assignment: CDR1 DFQATT and CDR2 SNEGSKA (reference sequence). V gave up 7 bases and J gave up 4 bases, with 15 bases separating them.

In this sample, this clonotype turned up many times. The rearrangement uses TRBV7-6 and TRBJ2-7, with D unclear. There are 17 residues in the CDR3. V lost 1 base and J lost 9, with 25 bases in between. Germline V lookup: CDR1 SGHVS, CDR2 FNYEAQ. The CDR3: CASSLGYDSNPYEGQYF. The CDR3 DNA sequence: TGTGCCAGCAGCTTAGGGTACGACTCTAATCCCTACGAAGGGCAGTACTTC.

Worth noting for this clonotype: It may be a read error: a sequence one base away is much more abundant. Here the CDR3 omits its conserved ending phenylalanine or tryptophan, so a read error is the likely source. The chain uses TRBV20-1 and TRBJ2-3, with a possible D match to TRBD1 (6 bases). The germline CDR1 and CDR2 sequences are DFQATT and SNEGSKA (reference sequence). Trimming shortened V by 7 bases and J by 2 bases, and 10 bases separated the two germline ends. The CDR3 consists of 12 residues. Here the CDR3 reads CSGGQDTDTQYI. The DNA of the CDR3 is TGCAGTGGGGGGCAGGACACAGATACGCAGTATATT.

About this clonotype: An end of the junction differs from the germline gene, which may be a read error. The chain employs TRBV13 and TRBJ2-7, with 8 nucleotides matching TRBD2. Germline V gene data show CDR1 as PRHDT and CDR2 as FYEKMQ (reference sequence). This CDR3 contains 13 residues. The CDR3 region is CAGSYAGGYEQYF. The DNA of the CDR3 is TGTGCCGGCAGCTATGCGGGAGGATACGAGCAGTACTTC.

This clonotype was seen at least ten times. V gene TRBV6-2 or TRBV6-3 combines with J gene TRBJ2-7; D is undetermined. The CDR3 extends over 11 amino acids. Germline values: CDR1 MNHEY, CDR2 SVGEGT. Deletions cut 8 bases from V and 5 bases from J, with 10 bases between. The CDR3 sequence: CASGRSDEQYF. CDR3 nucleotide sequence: TGTGCCAGCGGCCGGTCTGACGAGCAGTACTTC.

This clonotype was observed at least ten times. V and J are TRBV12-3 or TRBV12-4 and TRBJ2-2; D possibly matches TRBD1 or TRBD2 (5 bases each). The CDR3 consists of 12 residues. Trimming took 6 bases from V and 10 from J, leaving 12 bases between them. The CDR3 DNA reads TGTGCCAGCAGCCTGGGACCTCCGGAGCTGTTTTTT. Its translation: CASSLGPPELFF.

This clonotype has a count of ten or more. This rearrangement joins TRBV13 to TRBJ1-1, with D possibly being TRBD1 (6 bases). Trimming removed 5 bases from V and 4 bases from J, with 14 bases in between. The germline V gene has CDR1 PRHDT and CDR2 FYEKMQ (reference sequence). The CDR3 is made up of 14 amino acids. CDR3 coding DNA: TGTGCCAGCAGCCCTGGCAGGGGTACCACTGAAGCTTTCTTT. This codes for CASSPGRGTTEAFF. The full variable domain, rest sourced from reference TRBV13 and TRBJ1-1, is AAGVIQSPRHLIKEKRETATLKCYPIPRHDTVYWYQQGPGQDPQFLISFYEKMQSDKGSIPDRFSAQQFSDYHSELNMSSLELGDSALYFCASSPGRGTTEAFFGQGTRLTVV.

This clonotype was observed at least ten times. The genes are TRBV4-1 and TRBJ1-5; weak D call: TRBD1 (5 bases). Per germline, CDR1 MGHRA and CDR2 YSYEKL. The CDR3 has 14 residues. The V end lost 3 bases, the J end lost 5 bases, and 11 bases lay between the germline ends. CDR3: CASSQVMGDQPQHF. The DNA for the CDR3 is TGCGCCAGCAGCCAGGTAATGGGGGATCAGCCCCAGCATTTT.

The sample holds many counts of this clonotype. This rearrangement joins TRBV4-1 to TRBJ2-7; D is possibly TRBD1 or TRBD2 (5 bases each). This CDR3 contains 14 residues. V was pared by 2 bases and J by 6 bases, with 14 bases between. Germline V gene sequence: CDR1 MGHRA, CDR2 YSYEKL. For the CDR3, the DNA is TGCGCCAGCAGCCAATCGTGGGGGTTCGGCGAGCAGTACTTC. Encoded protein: CASSQSWGFGEQYF.

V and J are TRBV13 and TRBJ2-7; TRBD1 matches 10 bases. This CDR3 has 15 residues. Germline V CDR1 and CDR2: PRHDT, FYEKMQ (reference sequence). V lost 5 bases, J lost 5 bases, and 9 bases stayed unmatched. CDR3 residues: CASSPRGQGSHEQYF. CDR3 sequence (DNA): TGTGCCAGCAGCCCTCGGGGACAGGGGTCCCACGAGCAGTACTTC.